Listed below are T cell receptor beta chains from one sample, sequenced in a study of OX40 agonist ivuxolimab in advanced cancers. Measured with immunoSEQ multiplex PCR; TCRdb has only the in-frame clones, and not every one. Here the sample spans 98,000 or so clones, more than 85% being singletons. Material: CD4+ or CD8+ T cells sorted from blood, obtained in a trial of the OX40 agonist ivuxolimab. The receptors come from an adult with an advanced solid tumor such as melanoma, head and neck, liver or kidney cancer. Both conserved end residues are part of each CDR3. The D gene is left open where the match is weak. Expanded clones are given a class, and other clones once, few, many or no size at all.

NA | 19 | NA | TRBJ2-6 | TRBV5-6 | CASSVPGDRLFSGANVLTF | TGTGCCAGCAGCGTCCCAGGAGACAGGCTTTTCTCTGGGGCCAACGTCCTGACTTTC
NA | 15 | TRBD1 | TRBJ2-7 | TRBV7-9 | CASSLDGTGSYEQYF | TGTGCCAGCAGCTTAGACGGGACAGGGTCCTACGAGCAGTACTTC
NA | 14 | NA | TRBJ1-5 | TRBV28 | CASSLGGWAQPQHF | TGTGCCAGCAGTTTGGGAGGGTGGGCTCAGCCCCAGCATTTT
NA | 14 | NA | TRBJ1-2 | TRBV9 | CASSVEGTFYGYTF | TGTGCCAGCAGCGTAGAGGGGACATTTTATGGCTACACCTTC
NA | 14 | TRBD1 | TRBJ2-7 | TRBV18 | CASSPRSTGEEQYF | TGTGCCAGCTCACCACGCTCGACAGGGGAAGAGCAGTACTTC
once | 11 | NA | TRBJ1-2 | TRBV29-1 | CSVQGADGYTF | TGCAGCGTTCAGGGAGCCGATGGCTACACCTTC
once | 15 | TRBD2 | TRBJ2-7 | TRBV19 | CASSTALAGVSEQYF | TGTGCCAGTAGTACCGCCCTAGCGGGAGTCAGCGAGCAGTACTTC
NA | 14 | TRBD1 | TRBJ2-7 | TRBV7-9 | CASSPTGPRYEQYF | TGTGCCAGCAGCCCGACAGGGCCCCGCTACGAGCAGTACTTC
NA | 14 | TRBD2 | TRBJ2-7 | TRBV5-6 | CASSLLAGTYEQYF | TGTGCCAGCAGCTTGTTAGCGGGTACCTACGAGCAGTACTTC
NA | 17 | NA | TRBJ1-4 | TRBV14 | CASSSRTAATSNEKLFF | TGTGCCAGCAGCTCACGGACGGCTGCAACCTCTAATGAAAAACTGTTTTTT
NA | 18 | TRBD2 | TRBJ2-2 | TRBV19 | CASIQGLAGGLNTGELFF | TGTGCCAGTATACAGGGACTAGCGGGAGGACTGAACACCGGGGAGCTGTTTTTT
NA | 14 | NA | TRBJ2-3 | TRBV5-1 | CASSLNRDTDTQYF | TGCGCCAGCAGCTTGAACCGGGATACCGATACGCAGTATTTT
NA | 13 | NA | TRBJ2-7 | TRBV7-2 | CASSLGDSYEQYF | TGTGCCAGCAGCTTGGGGGATTCCTACGAGCAGTACTTC
NA | 15 | TRBD1 | TRBJ1-5 | TRBV2 | CASSQGWGQGQPQHF | TGTGCCAGCAGCCAAGGGTGGGGACAGGGACAGCCCCAGCATTTT